Listed below are T cell receptor beta chains from one sample, sequenced in a study of T cell responses to AZD1222 COVID-19 vaccine. The repertoire was sequenced with immunoSEQ multiplex PCR; TCRdb's copy has only in-frame clones and lacks some. The top ten clones hold 6.9% of a sample with about 150,000 clones, 85% to 90% of them seen once. Source: peripheral blood, taken on day 0 of AZD1222 vaccination. The receptors derive from an adult in good health. CDR3s include the opening cysteine and the closing phenylalanine or tryptophan. Each record gives: clone size, V gene, D gene, J gene, CDR3 DNA, CDR3 protein. The D gene is left open where the match is weak. The size entry is marked missing in some rows and otherwise reads once, few, many or a size class.

NA	TRBV19	TRBD1	TRBJ2-2	TGTGCCAGTAGTACTGGGACAGGGTGGCGGGAGCTGTTTTTT	CASSTGTGWRELFF
NA	TRBV7-2	TRBD1	TRBJ1-6	TGTGCCAGCAGCTTAGCCTTCGGACAGGGGGCTCGGTCACCCCTCCACTTT	CASSLAFGQGARSPLHF
NA	TRBV11-2	NA	TRBJ1-2	TGTGCCAGCAGCCCTGGGGAGGGCCCCTATGGCTACACCTTC	CASSPGEGPYGYTF
NA	TRBV30	NA	TRBJ1-2	TGTGCCTGGAGTGCTCGGAACACTCCATATGGCTACACCTTC	CAWSARNTPYGYTF
few	TRBV6-6	NA	TRBJ2-3	TGTGCCAGCAGTTACTCGATAGATACGCAGTATTTT	CASSYSIDTQYF
NA	TRBV6-5	NA	TRBJ2-1	TGTGCCAGCCGACTGGGGGAAGGGGAGCAGTTCTTC	CASRLGEGEQFF
NA	TRBV7-9	TRBD1	TRBJ1-2	TGTGCCAGCAGTACAGGGGCCCGGGATGGCTACACCTTC	CASSTGARDGYTF
NA	TRBV9	NA	TRBJ2-7	TGTGCCAGCAGCGGGGGACCTTCTTACGAGCAGTACTTC	CASSGGPSYEQYF
NA	TRBV24-1	TRBD1	TRBJ2-1	TGTGCCACCAGTGATGGACAGGGGGATGAGCAGTTCTTC	CATSDGQGDEQFF
NA	TRBV4-3	NA	TRBJ2-4	TGCGCCAGCAGCCAGACGGGCAGGTCGAAAAACATTCAGTACTTC	CASSQTGRSKNIQYF
NA	TRBV2	NA	TRBJ1-1	TGTGCCAGCAGGCTGACGGTACAAATGAACACTGAAGCTTTCTTT	CASRLTVQMNTEAFF
few	TRBV4-2	TRBD2	TRBJ2-3	TGTGCCAGCAGTAGCGGGGAGGCAGGGGATACGCAGTATTTT	CASSSGEAGDTQYF
once	TRBV5-1	NA	TRBJ1-3	TGCGCCAGCAGCTTTGGCAGCATCTCTGGAAACACCATATATTTT	CASSFGSISGNTIYF
NA	TRBV7-2	TRBD1	TRBJ1-2	TGTGCCAGCAGCTTAATAGGACAGGGTGTCGGTGGCTACACCTTC	CASSLIGQGVGGYTF